Sequencing of this T cell receptor (beta chain) was carried out in a study of identical twins. Trimming took 1 base from V and 3 from J; bases not matched to a gene: 2. The CDR3 consists of 15 residues. Looked up from germline, CDR1 is LGHDT and CDR2 is YNNKEL (reference sequence). TCRdb recomputed calls from the 5' RACE reads with MiXCR, one row per CDR3 protein. Of 600,000 to 700,000 distinct CDR3 sequences in the sample, around 20% were seen once. These same data were also listed under a study on T cells expressing NK-cell markers. Per that study: It was from sorted CD3+CD56+NKG2C+, CD3+CD56+NKG2C- and CD3+CD56-NKG2C+ T cells that TCR beta repertoires came. Among eight sequenced donors, seven carried HCMV seropositivity while one was seronegative. Among CD8+ T cells from about six donors, dominant NKG2C+ clonotypes accounted for about 1.0-7.0%. HCMV specificity of the expanded NKG2C+ T cell clones stayed unclear.

The chain has TRBV3-1 and TRBJ2-1, with 8 bases aligning to TRBD2. Sequenced input: PBMCs. This receptor was identified in a woman aged 18-30 years in good health. CDR3 protein: CASSQGGLVYNEQFF. CDR3 DNA: TGTGCCAGCAGCCAAGGGGGACTAGTCTACAATGAGCAGTTCTTC.